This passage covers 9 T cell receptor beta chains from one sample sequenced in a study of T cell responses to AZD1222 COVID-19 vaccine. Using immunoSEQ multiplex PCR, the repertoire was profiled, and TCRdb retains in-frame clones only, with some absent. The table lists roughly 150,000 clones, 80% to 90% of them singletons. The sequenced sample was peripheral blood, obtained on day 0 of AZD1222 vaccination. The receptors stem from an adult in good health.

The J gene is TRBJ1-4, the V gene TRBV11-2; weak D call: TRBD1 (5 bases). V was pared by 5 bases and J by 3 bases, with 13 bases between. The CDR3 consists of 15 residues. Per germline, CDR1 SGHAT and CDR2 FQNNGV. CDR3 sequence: CASSPTGTPNEKLFF. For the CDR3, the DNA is TGTGCCAGCAGCCCTACCGGGACTCCTAATGAAAAACTGTTTTTT. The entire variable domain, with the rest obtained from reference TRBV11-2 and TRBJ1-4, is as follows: EAGVAQSPRYKIIEKRQSVAFWCNPISGHATLYWYQQILGQGPKLLIQFQNNGVVDDSQLPKDRFSAERLKGVDSTLKIQPAKLEDSAVYLCASSPTGTPNEKLFFGSGTQLSVL.

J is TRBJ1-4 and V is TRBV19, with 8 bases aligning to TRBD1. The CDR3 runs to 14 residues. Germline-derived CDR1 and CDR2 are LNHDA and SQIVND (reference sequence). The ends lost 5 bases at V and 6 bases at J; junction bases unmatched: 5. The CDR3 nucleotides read TGTGCCAGTAGTGCGGACAGGGTTCATGAAAAACTGTTTTTT. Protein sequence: CASSADRVHEKLFF. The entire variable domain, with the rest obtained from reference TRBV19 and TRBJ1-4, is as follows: DGGITQSPKYLFRKEGQNVTLSCEQNLNHDAMYWYRQDPGQGLRLIYYSQIVNDFQKGDIAEGYSVSREKKESFPLTVTSAQKNPTAFYLCASSADRVHEKLFFGSGTQLSVL.

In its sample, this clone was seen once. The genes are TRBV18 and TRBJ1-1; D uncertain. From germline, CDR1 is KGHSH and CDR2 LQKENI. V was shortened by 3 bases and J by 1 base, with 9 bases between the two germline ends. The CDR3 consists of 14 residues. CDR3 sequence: CASSPTWGNTEAFF. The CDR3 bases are TGTGCCAGCTCACCCACGTGGGGGAACACTGAAGCTTTCTTT.

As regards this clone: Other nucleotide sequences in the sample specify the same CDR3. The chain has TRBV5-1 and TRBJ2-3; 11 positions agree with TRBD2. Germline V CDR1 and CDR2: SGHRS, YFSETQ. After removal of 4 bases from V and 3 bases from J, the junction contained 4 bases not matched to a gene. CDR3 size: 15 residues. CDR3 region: CASSRGLAVTDTQYF. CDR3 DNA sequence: TGCGCCAGCAGCCGGGGACTAGCGGTTACAGATACGCAGTATTTT.

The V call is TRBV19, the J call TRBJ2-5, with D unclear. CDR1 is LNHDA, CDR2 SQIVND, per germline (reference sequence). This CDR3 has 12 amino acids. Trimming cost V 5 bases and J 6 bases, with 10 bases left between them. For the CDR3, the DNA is TGTGCCAGTAGTTATGGAACCCAGACCCAGTACTTC. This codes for CASSYGTQTQYF.

DNA for the CDR3: TGTGCCAGCAGCCAGATCTCAGGCTACAATTCACCCCTCCACTTT. This encodes CASSQISGYNSPLHF. This chain joins TRBV7-9 and TRBJ1-6; D not certain. CDR1 is SEHNR, CDR2 FQNEAQ, per germline (reference sequence). V was shortened by 5 bases and J by 7 bases, with 15 bases between the two germline ends. The CDR3 contains 15 residues.

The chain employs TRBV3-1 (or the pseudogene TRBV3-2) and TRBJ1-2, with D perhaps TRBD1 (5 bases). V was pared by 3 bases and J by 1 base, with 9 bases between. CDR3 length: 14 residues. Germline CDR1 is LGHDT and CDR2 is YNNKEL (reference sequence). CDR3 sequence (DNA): TGTGCCAGCAGCCATCTGGGGGGTAACTATGGCTACACCTTC. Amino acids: CASSHLGGNYGYTF.

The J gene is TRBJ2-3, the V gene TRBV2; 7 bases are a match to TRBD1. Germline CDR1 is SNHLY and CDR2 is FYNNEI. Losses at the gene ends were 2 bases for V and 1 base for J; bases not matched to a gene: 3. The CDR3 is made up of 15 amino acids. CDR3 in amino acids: CASSEMTGRTDTQYF. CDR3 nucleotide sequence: TGTGCCAGCAGTGAAATGACAGGGCGCACAGATACGCAGTATTTT. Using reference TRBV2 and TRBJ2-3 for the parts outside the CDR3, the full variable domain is EPEVTQTPSHQVTQMGQEVILRCVPISNHLYFYWYRQILGQKVEFLVSFYNNEISEKSEIFDDQFSVERPDGSNFTLKIRSTKLEDSAMYFCASSEMTGRTDTQYFGPGTRLTVL.

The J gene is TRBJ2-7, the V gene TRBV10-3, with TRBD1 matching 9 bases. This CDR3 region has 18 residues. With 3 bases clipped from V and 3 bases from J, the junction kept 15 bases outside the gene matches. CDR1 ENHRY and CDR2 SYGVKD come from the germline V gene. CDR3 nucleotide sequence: TGTGCCATCAGTGACTTTCCCGGGACAGGGAATTTGAACTACGAGCAGTACTTC. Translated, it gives CAISDFPGTGNLNYEQYF.